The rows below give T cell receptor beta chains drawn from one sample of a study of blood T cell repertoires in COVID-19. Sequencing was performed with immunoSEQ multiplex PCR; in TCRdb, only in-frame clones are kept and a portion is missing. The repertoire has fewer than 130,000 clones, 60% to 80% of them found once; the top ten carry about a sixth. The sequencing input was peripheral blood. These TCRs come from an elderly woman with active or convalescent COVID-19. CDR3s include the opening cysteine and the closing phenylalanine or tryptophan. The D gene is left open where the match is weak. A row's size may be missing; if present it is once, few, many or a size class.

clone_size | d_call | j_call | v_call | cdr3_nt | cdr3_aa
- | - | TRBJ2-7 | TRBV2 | TGTGCCAGCAGAGACGTCCGGGGTCTAAGCTCCTACGAGCAGTACTTC | CASRDVRGLSSYEQYF
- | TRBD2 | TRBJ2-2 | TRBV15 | TGTGCCACCAGCAGACATGGGGGGGACCGGGAGCTGTTTTTT | CATSRHGGDRELFF
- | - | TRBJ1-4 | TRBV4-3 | TGCGCCAGCAGCATACAGTATAACAGACAAGATGAAAAACTGTTTTTT | CASSIQYNRQDEKLFF
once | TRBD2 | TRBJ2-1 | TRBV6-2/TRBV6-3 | TGTGCCAGCAGTTACCCTAGCGGGAGCTACAATGAGCAGTTCTTC | CASSYPSGSYNEQFF
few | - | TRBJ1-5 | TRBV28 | TGTGCCAGCGCGGGATTGAATCAGCCCCAGCATTTT | CASAGLNQPQHF
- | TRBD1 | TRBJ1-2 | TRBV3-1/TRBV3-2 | TGTGCCAGCAGCAATCCCGGGACAGGGATCTATGGCTACACCTTC | CASSNPGTGIYGYTF
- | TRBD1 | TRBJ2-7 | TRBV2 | TGTGCCAGCAAAACCGGGACAGTACAGTACTTC | CASKTGTVQYF
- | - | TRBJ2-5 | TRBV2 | TGTGCCAGCAGCCCTGAGTACCAAGAGACCCAGTACTTC | CASSPEYQETQYF
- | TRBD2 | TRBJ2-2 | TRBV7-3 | TGTGCCAGCAGCTTAACGGTTGCCCAGCGGGGTGGGACCGGGGAGCTGTTTTTT | CASSLTVAQRGGTGELFF
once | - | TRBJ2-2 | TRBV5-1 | TGCGCCAGCAAACGAGAGATCCGGGGCACCGGGGAGCTGTTTTTT | CASKREIRGTGELFF
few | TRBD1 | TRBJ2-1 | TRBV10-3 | TGTGCCATCACACCGGACAGGCGTGAGCAGTTCTTC | CAITPDRREQFF
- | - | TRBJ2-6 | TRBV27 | TGTGCCAGCAGGTTGTCGGGGGCCAACGTCCTGACTTTC | CASRLSGANVLTF
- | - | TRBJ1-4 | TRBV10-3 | TGTGCCACTGGGCCCTCCCCAGGGCAACTGTTTTTT | CATGPSPGQLFF
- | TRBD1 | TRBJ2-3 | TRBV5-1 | TGCGCCAGCAGCTTTACAGGGGATGCTCTAGATACGCAGTATTTT | CASSFTGDALDTQYF
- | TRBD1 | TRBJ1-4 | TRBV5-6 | TGTGCCAGCAGCCTGGGACAGATTAATGAAAAACTGTTTTTT | CASSLGQINEKLFF
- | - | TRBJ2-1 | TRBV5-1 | TGCGCCAGCAGCTTCCAGGGGTTAAGCAATGAGCAGTTCTTC | CASSFQGLSNEQFF
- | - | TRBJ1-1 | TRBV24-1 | TGTGCCACCGGGACAAGCGAGAACACTGAAGCTTTCTTT | CATGTSENTEAFF
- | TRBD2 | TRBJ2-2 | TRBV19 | TGTGCCAGTAGCCCGGGACTAGCGGGAGCCGGGGAGCTGTTTTTT | CASSPGLAGAGELFF
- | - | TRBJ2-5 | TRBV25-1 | TGTGCCAGCAGTGACGGGCTAGCGCGAGAGACCCAGTACTTC | CASSDGLARETQYF
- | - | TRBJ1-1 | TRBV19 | TGTGCCAGCAGTATATCCCTAAACACTGAAGCTTTCTTT | CASSISLNTEAFF
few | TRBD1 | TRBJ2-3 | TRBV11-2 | TGTGCCAGCAGCACCCGACAGGGTAGCACAGATACGCAGTATTTT | CASSTRQGSTDTQYF
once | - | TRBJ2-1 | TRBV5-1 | TGCGCCAGCAGCTTGGACAGGGAAGATGAGCAGTTCTTC | CASSLDREDEQFF
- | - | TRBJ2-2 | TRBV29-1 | TGCAGCGTACGAGAAACGGGCGGGGAGCTGTTTTTT | CSVRETGGELFF
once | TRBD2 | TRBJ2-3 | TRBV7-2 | TGTGCCAGCAGCCCCCCTAGCGGGCACGCAGATACGCAGTATTTT | CASSPPSGHADTQYF
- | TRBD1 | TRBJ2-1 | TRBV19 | TGTGCCACCCAACAGGGGTTGAGGTCCGAGCAGTTCTTC | CATQQGLRSEQFF
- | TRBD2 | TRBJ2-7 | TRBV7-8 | TGTGCCAGCAGCTTAGGGCTGGGGGGGGAGCAGTACTTC | CASSLGLGGEQYF
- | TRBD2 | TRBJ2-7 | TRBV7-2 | TGTGCCAGCAGCTTAGATCAGCGGGGAATCGAGCAGTACTTC | CASSLDQRGIEQYF
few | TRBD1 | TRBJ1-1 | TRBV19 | TGTGCCAGTAGTTGGCCAGGACAGGCCAGAACTGAAGCTTTCTTT | CASSWPGQARTEAFF
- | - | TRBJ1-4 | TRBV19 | TGTGCCAGTAGTAGGAGGGGAACTGAAAAACTGTTTTTT | CASSRRGTEKLFF
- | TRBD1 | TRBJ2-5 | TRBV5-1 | TGCGCCAGCAGCTTAACAGGGGAAGAGACCCAGTACTTC | CASSLTGEETQYF
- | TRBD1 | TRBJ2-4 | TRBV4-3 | TGCGCCAGCAGCCAAGGACAGGGTCGGGACATTCAGTACTTC | CASSQGQGRDIQYF
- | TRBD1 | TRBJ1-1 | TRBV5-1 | TGCGCCAGCAGCTTGGACAGGGGCCAAACTGAAGCTTTCTTT | CASSLDRGQTEAFF
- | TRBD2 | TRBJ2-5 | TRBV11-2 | TGTGCCAGCAGCTTATTTAGCGGGAGTCAGGAGACCCAGTACTTC | CASSLFSGSQETQYF
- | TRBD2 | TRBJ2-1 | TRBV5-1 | TGCGCCAGCAGCATTAGCGGGGCGGTGGGCAATGAGCAGTTCTTC | CASSISGAVGNEQFF
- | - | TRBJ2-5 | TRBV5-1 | TGCGCCAGCAGCTTGGGACAGGCCGCGGGGGACCAGTACTTC | CASSLGQAAGDQYF
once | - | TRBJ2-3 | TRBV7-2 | TGTGCCAGCAGCTTAATTTGGCGGCCTAGCACAGATACGCAGTATTTT | CASSLIWRPSTDTQYF
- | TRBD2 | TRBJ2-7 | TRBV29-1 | TGCAGCGTCGCCGGACTAGCGGGAGGGCACGACGAGCAGTACTTC | CSVAGLAGGHDEQYF
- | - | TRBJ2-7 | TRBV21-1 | TGTGCCAGCAGCAAGGGACTAGCGGTACAATACGAGCAGTACTTC | CASSKGLAVQYEQYF
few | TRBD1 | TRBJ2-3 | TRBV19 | TGTGCCAGTAGTATCCCCGGGACAGGGTTTACAGATACGCAGTATTTT | CASSIPGTGFTDTQYF
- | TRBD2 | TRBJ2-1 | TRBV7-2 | TGTGCCAGCAGCTTAGACGGCGGGAGGGACGAGTTCTTC | CASSLDGGRDEFF
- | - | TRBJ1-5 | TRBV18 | TGTGCCAGCTCATTACAGGGTCCGAATCAGCCCCAGCATTTT | CASSLQGPNQPQHF
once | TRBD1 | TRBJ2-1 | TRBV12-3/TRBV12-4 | TGTGCCAGCAGGGGGGACAGTTACAATGAGCAGTTCTTC | CASRGDSYNEQFF
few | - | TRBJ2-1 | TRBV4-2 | TGTGCCAGCAGCCAAGATCGGCTAGCGCATGAGCAGTTCTTC | CASSQDRLAHEQFF
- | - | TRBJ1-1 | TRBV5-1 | TGCGCCAGCAGCCCCGGGCGGGTTGGGCTTGAAGCTTTCTTT | CASSPGRVGLEAFF
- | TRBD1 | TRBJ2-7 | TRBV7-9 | TGTGCCAGCAGCTTAGTACAGGGGGCCTCCTACGAGCAGTACTTC | CASSLVQGASYEQYF
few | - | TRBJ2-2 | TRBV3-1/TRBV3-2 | TGTGCCAGCAGCCAAGGGCTTACAGGGGGGGAGCTGTTTTTT | CASSQGLTGGELFF
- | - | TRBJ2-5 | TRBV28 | TGTGCCAGCAGTTCCTCAGGGTTCCAAGAGACCCAGTACTTC | CASSSSGFQETQYF
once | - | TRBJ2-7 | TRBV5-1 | TGCGCCAGCAAGGCGGCCAGCTCCTACGAGCAGTACTTC | CASKAASSYEQYF